The clone carrying this T cell receptor (beta chain) came up once. The target antigen is unknown. This specimen belongs to a study of cytomegalovirus exposure and HLA in healthy donors. Study findings and constraints: Later analysis found that TCR beta chains associated with HLA were more clonally expanded than other, equally common chains.

This CDR3 is built from 15 residues. Trimming took 7 bases from V and 2 from J, leaving 18 bases between them. Germline V CDR1 and CDR2: MNHNY, SVGAGI (reference sequence). Use of 60 Vbeta and 13 Jbeta primers characterized the PCR. Sequencing used immunoSEQ multiplex PCR; TCRdb keeps in-frame clones, though not all of them. The table lists about 170,000 clones, approximately 79% of them singletons. The sequencing input was PBMCs. The rearrangement links TRBV6-6 to TRBJ2-7, with D perhaps TRBD2 (5 bases). This clonotype originated in a male donor in good health and CMV-seronegative. The CDR3 sequence: CASTFNSRAAYEQYF. CDR3 bases: TGTGCCAGCACATTCAATTCGCGAGCGGCCTACGAGCAGTACTTC.